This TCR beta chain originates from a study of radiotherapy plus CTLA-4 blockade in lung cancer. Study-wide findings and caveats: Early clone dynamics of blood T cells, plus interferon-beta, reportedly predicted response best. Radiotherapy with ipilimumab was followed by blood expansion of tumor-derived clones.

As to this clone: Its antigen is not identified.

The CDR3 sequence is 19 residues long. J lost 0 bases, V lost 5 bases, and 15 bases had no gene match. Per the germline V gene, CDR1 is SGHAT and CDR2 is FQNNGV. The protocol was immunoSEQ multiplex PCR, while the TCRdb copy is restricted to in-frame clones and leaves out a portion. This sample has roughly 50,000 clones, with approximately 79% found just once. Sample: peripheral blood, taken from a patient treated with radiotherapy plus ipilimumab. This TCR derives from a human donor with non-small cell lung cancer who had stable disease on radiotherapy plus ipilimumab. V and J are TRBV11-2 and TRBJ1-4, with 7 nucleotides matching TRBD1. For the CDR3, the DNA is TGTGCCAGCAGCCGAACAGGGGTTGCTTTATTTGCAACTAATGAAAAACTGTTTTTT. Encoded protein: CASSRTGVALFATNEKLFF.